The clone carrying this T cell receptor beta chain was seen only once. Antigen specificity is unknown. The data were obtained in a study of glioma-infiltrating T cells after dendritic cell vaccination. Study-wide background: Samples are from glioblastoma patients in Phase I and II dendritic cell vaccine trials.

Between the trimmed V and J ends, which lost 2 bases and 5 bases, there was a span of 9 bases. From germline, CDR1 is LNHNV and CDR2 YYDKDF (reference sequence). The CDR3 runs 13 residues. Whole-study results and caveats: Longer survival after dendritic cell vaccination followed higher pretreatment TIL content. The cohort had few patients with full blood and tumor sets.

This table comes from immunoSEQ multiplex PCR, and its TCRdb copy is limited to in-frame clones, with some not included. The table shows roughly 100,000 clones, with roughly 84% occurring only once. This chain connects TRBV15 to TRBJ1-2; D not resolved. This sequence originates from a human donor with glioblastoma. The sample consisted of blood, taken before dendritic cell vaccination. The DNA of the CDR3 is TGTGCCACCAGCAGACGGTCTCTTTATGGCTACACCTTC. This codes for CATSRRSLYGYTF.